This T cell receptor (beta chain) was recovered during a study of cytomegalovirus exposure and HLA in healthy donors (dated by TCRdb to about 2017). At the level of the whole study: According to a later analysis, one platform produced both the 120 validation repertoires and the approximately 670 repertoires of the first cohort. In addition to the first cohort of about 650 subjects, a separate validation cohort of 120 different subjects was used. To predict cytomegalovirus infection status, the study combined high-throughput TCR immunosequencing, statistical association of individual TCRs with disease status, and machine learning. The study was designed to test whether signatures of past pathogen exposure could be identified by cataloging public T cell receptors. General conclusions and limits of the study: Across donors, most TCR sequences were observed very rarely, whereas some public TCRs were present in many individuals. The authors suggested that the approach could potentially be generalized to other disease states and immunological phenotypes. Cytomegalovirus status was reported to be diagnosed by the classifier with high specificity and sensitivity in both the original and validation cohorts. Of the cluster scores, 85% to 95% were above 0 in a later analysis, which found that TCRs clustered in the first cohort also tended to co-occur in the roughly 130 validation repertoires. In vitro tests confirmed that a few of the cytomegalovirus-associated TCR beta chains recognize cytomegalovirus antigens. The validation cohort had no HLA typing available for a later analysis, so co-occurrence within that cohort was assessed over all 120 or so repertoires. The study listed around 160 TCR beta chains as associated with cytomegalovirus.

The donors were included in the validation cohort of 120 subjects, a group kept apart from the roughly 670-subject first cohort. Library construction relied on the immunoSEQ multiplex PCR assay. The paper's processing steps were these. A statistical classification framework was built for diagnosing cytomegalovirus status from the catalog of TCR beta chain sequences. TCRdb provides this immuneACCESS table in a form limited to in-frame rearrangements. Some clones are lacking; in checked studies, under half of them reflect an unresolved V gene, and why the rest are absent is not known. That table furnishes V, J and clone size, whereas the DNA furnished D and trimming. The sample contains roughly 250,000 clones, just under 90% of them found a single time. About 3% of the sample is taken by the ten largest. The CDR3 goes from the cysteine to the phenylalanine over 14 residues. The retained sequence is limited to the CDR3, 42 bases, with the frame set at the first base. V was cut back by 3 bases and J by 0 bases, leaving a gap of 6 bases between them. Reading the germline V gene (reference sequence) gives CDR1 LNHDA and CDR2 SQIVND.

A word on this clone: Its cognate antigen has yet to be identified. Base qualities are not provided; no much larger clone lies one nucleotide away.

This chain is built from TRBV19 and TRBJ1-5, with the identity of the D gene unclear. Sequenced: PBMCs. The clonotype originates from a man between 18 and 29 years old in good health and CMV-seronegative. For the CDR3, the sequence is CASSMLYSNQPQHF. The sequence in DNA is TGTGCCAGTAGTATGTTGTATAGCAATCAGCCCCAGCATTTT.